The 23 T cell receptor beta chains in this list originate from one sample, sequenced in a study of tumor-infiltrating lymphocytes in primary liver carcinoma. Unsorted bulk tissue of about 18-32 mg yielded co-extracted RNA and DNA. A constant-region primer primed TCR beta cDNA synthesis from about 0.45 ug of total RNA. Libraries covering TCR beta were generated through three nested multiplex PCR rounds (using a slightly modified ARM-PCR). Running around 10 cycles apiece, the first two PCR rounds relied on TRBV1-TRBV30 forward primers together with a C-beta reverse primer. From the multiplex PCR reads, TCRdb called clonotypes with MiXCR, one entry per CDR3 protein. The sample consists of tens of thousands of distinct CDR3 sequences, roughly 78% of them appearing once. Sequenced sample: liver tumor tissue from sampling region 3. Specified subset: tumor region T3, left-lateral pole. The receptors were gathered from a young woman with primary liver carcinoma and hepatitis B virus infection.

This clonotype was found once. At one end the junction does not follow the germline gene, possibly because of a read error. This rearrangement joins TRBV30 to TRBJ2-1; 8 nucleotides match TRBD2. Germline CDR1 reads GTSNPN; CDR2 reads SVGIG (reference sequence). The CDR3 is 15 residues long. CDR3 residues: CAWRLAELSYNERFF. The CDR3 region has the DNA TGTGCCTGGAGACTAGCGGAACTGTCCTACAATGAGCGGTTCTTC.

This clonotype was counted once. Germline is not matched at one junction end, which may reflect a read error. In nucleotides, the CDR3 is TGTGCCAGTACCGCGAACGGGAGGGACTACGAGCAGTATTTC. Protein: CASTANGRDYEQYF. The chain links TRBV28 to TRBJ2-7, with 8 bases identical to TRBD2. The CDR3 has 14 residues. Germline V CDR1 and CDR2: MDHEN, SYDVKM.

With respect to this clonotype: One end of the junction fails to match germline, which may point to a read error. The chain combines TRBV11-2 with TRBJ1-2, with TRBD1 as a possible D gene (5 bases). Germline V CDR1 and CDR2: SGHAT, FQNNGV. This CDR3 has 16 residues. The CDR3 here is CATSLGTPEGFYGYTF. As DNA, the CDR3 is TGTGCCACCAGCCTCGGTACACCGGAGGGGTTCTATGGCTACACCTTC.

With regard to this clonotype: Germline is not matched at one junction end, which may reflect a read error. The chain recombines TRBV29-1 with TRBJ2-1, with D possibly matching TRBD2 (5 bases). Germline-derived CDR1 and CDR2 are SQVTM and ANQGSEA. This CDR3 is built from 14 residues. The CDR3 here is CGAAGLEGYNEHFF. In DNA, the CDR3 is TGCGGCGCCGCCGGGCTAGAGGGCTACAATGAGCACTTCTTC.

Of note for this clonotype: A junction boundary mismatches the germline segment, possibly from a read error. The chain uses TRBV14 and TRBJ1-4; D call uncertain. CDR3 length: 14 amino acids. CDR1 and CDR2 from the germline V gene are SGHDN and FVKESK. CDR3 region: CASSRRRNNEEQFF. The CDR3 DNA reads TGTGCCAGTAGCCGAAGACGGAATAATGAAGAACAGTTTTTT.

A word on this clonotype: One end of the junction does not line up with germline, which may come from a read error. The rearrangement uses TRBV5-4 and TRBJ2-1; D gene unclear. There are 12 residues in the CDR3. Germline-derived CDR1 and CDR2 are SGHNT and YYREEE (reference sequence). The CDR3 nucleotides read TGTACCAGCAGCTTAGGCGGTAATGAGCGGTTCTTC. Protein: CTSSLGGNERFF.

Details on this clonotype: This could be a read error, since a much larger clone is one nucleotide away. The gene calls are TRBV29-1 and TRBJ2-1; 7 nucleotides align to TRBD2. The CDR3 runs to 16 residues. J lost 8 bases, V lost 2 bases, and 15 bases had no gene match. Germline-derived CDR1 and CDR2 are SQVTM and ANQGSEA. As DNA, the CDR3 is TGCAGCGTTGAATTCGGGAGCGGGAAGATAACCGATGAGCAGTTCTTC. It is translated as CSVEFGSGKITDEQFF.

This clonotype was seen only once. This may come from a read error, since a much larger clone is one base off. The J gene is TRBJ1-4, the V gene TRBV29-1; 7 positions match TRBD1. This CDR3 comprises 13 residues. After removal of 5 bases from V and 13 bases from J, the junction contained 13 bases not matched to a gene. Germline assignment: CDR1 SQVTM and CDR2 ANQGSEA. CDR3 nucleotide sequence: TGCAGCGTTAGCCGAGGACAGGATATTGGACTGTTTTTT. Amino acid sequence: CSVSRGQDIGLFF.

About this clonotype: One end of the junction varies from germline; a read error may be responsible. The chain carries TRBV10-3 and TRBJ1-3; D remains ambiguous. CDR1 is ENHRY, CDR2 SYGVKD, per germline. CDR3 length: 14 amino acids. CDR3 region: CSISESVSGSTICF. In DNA, the CDR3 is TGTTCCATCAGTGAGTCAGTTTCTGGAAGCACCATATGTTTT.

In its sample, this clonotype was seen a few times. The junction and the germline gene differ at one end; a read error may be behind it. The chain recombines TRBV10-3 with TRBJ2-1; D ambiguous. Germline V gene data show CDR1 as ENHRY and CDR2 as SYGVKD. CDR3 length: 14 amino acids. CDR3 sequence (DNA): TGTGTCATCAGTCCCACGGCGACCCTGGATGAGCAATTCTTC. Amino acid sequence: CVISPTATLDEQFF.

This clonotype was counted only a few times. Being one base from a much bigger clone, this may be a read error. The genes are TRBV12-3 or TRBV12-4 and TRBJ1-1; the match to TRBD1 covers 7 bases. This CDR3 region has 12 residues. V shed 7 bases, J shed 11 bases, and the junction held 10 bases outside the gene matches. CDR3 sequence: CASNRGLRGAFF. The CDR3 DNA is TGTGCCAGCAACCGGGGCCTCAGGGGGGCTTTCTTT.

This chain connects TRBV11-2 to TRBJ2-1, with D maybe TRBD1 (6 bases). V dropped 5 bases and J dropped 11 bases, with 19 bases sitting between them. The CDR3 consists of 14 residues. The germline gives CDR1 SGHAT, CDR2 FQNNGV. The CDR3 protein is CASSPGGSSYKQFF. The DNA for the CDR3 is TGTGCCAGCAGCCCTGGGGGCAGTTCCTATAAGCAGTTCTTC. Full variable domain (outside the CDR3, taken from reference TRBV11-2 and TRBJ2-1): EAGVAQSPRYKIIEKRQSVAFWCNPISGHATLYWYQQILGQGPKLLIQFQNNGVVDDSQLPKDRFSAERLKGVDSTLKIQPAKLEDSAVYLCASSPGGSSYKQFFGPGTRLTVL.

At least ten counts were recorded for this clonotype. Germline is not matched at one junction end, which may reflect a read error. The DNA of the CDR3 is TGTGCCAACAGCCAGGACGGCTTGAACACTGAAGCTTTCTTT. Its protein is CANSQDGLNTEAFF. V gene TRBV11-3 combines with J gene TRBJ1-1; D remains unclear. The CDR3 spans 14 residues. Per the germline V gene, CDR1 is SGHNT and CDR2 is YENEEA.

As concerns this clonotype: This is likely a read error, given that the CDR3 carries no conserved phenylalanine or tryptophan at its end. V usage is TRBV14 and J usage is TRBJ1-1, with a possible D match to TRBD1 (5 bases). Per the germline V gene, CDR1 is SGHDN and CDR2 is FVKESK. The CDR3 spans 12 residues. The CDR3 sequence: CVSSRDEGYAFV. CDR3 sequence (DNA): TGTGTCAGCAGCCGAGATGAGGGGTACGCTTTCGTT.

Worth noting for this clonotype: Because it lacks the conserved phenylalanine or tryptophan at the end, this CDR3 is likely a read error. It is unclear where the CDR3 begins or ends on the DNA, so no DNA is shown, and the CDR3 is as TCRdb lists it. The rearrangement links TRBV6-1 to TRBJ1-1; TRBD1 is the table's D call and was not checked against the DNA. Including both end residues, the CDR3 is 14 amino acids long. Germline lookup yields CDR1 MNHNS and CDR2 SASEGT. This CDR3 is CASSVDRGYTGALY.

The chain is built from TRBV11-2 and TRBJ2-7; 9 nucleotides line up with TRBD1. In germline, CDR1 is SGHAT, CDR2 FQNNGV. CDR3 length: 15 residues. Losses at the gene ends were 4 bases for V and 12 bases for J; bases not matched to a gene: 16. The CDR3 region has the DNA TGTGCCAGCAGCTGCACCTCACAGGGGGCCGGGAAGCGGTACTTC. It specifies CASSCTSQGAGKRYF.

V gene TRBV11-2 combines with J gene TRBJ2-1, with a tentative D call TRBD2 (5 bases). This CDR3 comprises 15 residues. Germline-derived CDR1 and CDR2 are SGHAT and FQNNGV. V was shortened by 0 bases and J by 11 bases, with 17 bases between the two germline ends. DNA of the CDR3: TGTGCCAGCAGCTTAGAGGGTGGGGAGAAGAATAAGCAGTTCTTC. Protein: CASSLEGGEKNKQFF.

This clonotype was observed a single time. The genes are TRBV12-3 or TRBV12-4 and TRBJ2-3, with D possibly being TRBD2 (5 bases). V shed 3 bases and J shed 4 bases, with 11 bases lying between them. This CDR3 has 14 amino acids. The chain's CDR3 is CASSFYRSADTQYF. CDR3 sequence (DNA): TGTGCCAGCAGTTTTTATCGTAGCGCAGATACGCAGTATTTT.

With respect to this clonotype: With a much larger clone just one base away, this may be a read error. The chain combines TRBV29-1 with TRBJ1-4, with D tentatively TRBD1 (6 bases). The CDR3 is 15 amino acids. The germline V gene encodes CDR1 SQVTM and CDR2 ANQGSEA. The CDR3 DNA is TGTAGCGTTGGGCAGGGGTCCTCAACTAATGGAAAACTGTTTTTT. This translates into CSVGQGSSTNGKLFF.

This sequence joins TRBV11-2 and TRBJ2-7; 14 nucleotides align to TRBD2. Germline V CDR1 and CDR2: SGHAT, FQNNGV. The CDR3 contains 16 residues. CDR3: CNSSLVLGLAGEEQYF. The CDR3 DNA sequence: TGTAACAGCAGCTTAGTGCTGGGACTAGCGGGGGAAGAGCAGTACTTC.

This clonotype was picked up a small number of times. A junction boundary mismatches the germline segment, possibly from a read error. This chain uses TRBV29-1 with TRBJ2-5; D is possibly TRBD2 (6 bases). The germline V gene has CDR1 SQVTM and CDR2 ANQGSEA. The CDR3 is 12 amino acids. CDR3 DNA: TGCAGCGATAGACTAGACCAAGAGGCCCAGTACTTC. It specifies CSDRLDQEAQYF. The variable domain in full, with the rest retrieved from reference TRBV29-1 and TRBJ2-5, is SAVISQKPSRDICQRGTSLTIQCQVDSQVTMMFWYRQQPGQSLTLIATANQGSEATYESGFVIDKFPISRPNLTFSTLTVSNMSPEDSSIYLCSDRLDQEAQYFGPGTRLLVL.

This clonotype was observed a handful of times. This sequence may be a read error, since a much larger clone differs from it by one base. The chain joins TRBV11-2 to TRBJ2-7, with D tentatively TRBD2 (5 bases). The CDR3 extends over 14 amino acids. Germline V CDR1 and CDR2: SGHAT, FQNNGV. As DNA, the CDR3 is TGTGCCGGCAGCTTTCAGACACTCCGGGGCGAGCAGTACTTC. Translating gives CAGSFQTLRGEQYF.

The chain combines TRBV5-1 with TRBJ2-7, with D tentatively TRBD2 (6 bases). The CDR3 has 13 amino acids. Trimming stripped 8 bases from V and 0 bases from J, with 12 bases between. Looked up from germline, CDR1 is SGHRS and CDR2 is YFSETQ. The CDR3 nucleotides read TGCGCCAGTGTGGAGGGGAGCTCCTACGAGCAGTACTTC. This sequence encodes CASVEGSSYEQYF.